The source of this TCR beta chain is a study of beta chain features in type 1 diabetes. Whole-study findings and limits: TCRB CDR3s from Type 1 diabetes patients were moderately but significantly shorter in all four CD4+ subsets. A possible short-template PCR bias applies equally to patients and controls. Lower insertion and higher deletion counts appeared at VDJ junctions in type 1 diabetes patients.

The CDR3 consists of 16 residues. Concerning this clone itself: Antigen specificity is unknown.

The authors reverse transcribed all of the isolated RNA, so sequencing captured expressed TCRB transcripts. Some clones are missing from TCRdb's copy, which holds only in-frame ones; the method was immunoSEQ multiplex PCR. The data contain under 450,000 clones, approximately 15% of them singletons. The genes are TRBV21-1 and TRBJ2-3; TRBD1, the D gene given by the table, was not confirmed from the DNA. TRBV21-1 is a known pseudogene. The sequence was obtained from a man younger than 40 in good health. Sequencing used naive CD4+ T cells from blood. CDR3 in amino acids: CARVTTGTGDTDTQYF. CDR3 bases: TGTGCCAGGGTGACGACCGGGACAGGGGACACAGATACGCAGTATTTT.